This T cell receptor beta chain was captured in a study of blood T cell repertoires in COVID-19. Study-wide background: Some COVID-19 samples were acute and others convalescent; all came from the United States, Italy and Spain.

Authors' processing steps: Nucleated cell number was recorded as an estimate derived from reference gene primer amplification. Clones were sequenced by immunoSEQ multiplex PCR, and TCRdb holds only the in-frame ones, with some missing. The V and J calls and the clone size are those of that table, but D and trimming were determined from the DNA. The sample lists 290,000 or so clones, around 90% seen once, with approximately 2.4% in the top ten. Trimming took 6 bases from V and 5 from J, leaving 14 bases between them. The CDR3 has 13 amino acids. This receptor was obtained from a man aged 18 to 30 with active or convalescent COVID-19. Specimen: peripheral blood. The rearrangement links TRBV12-3 or TRBV12-4 to TRBJ2-7; D is uncertain. The DNA for the CDR3 is TGTGCCAGCAGCCCCTCGGGTTTTAACGAGCAGTACTTC. Its protein product is CASSPSGFNEQYF.